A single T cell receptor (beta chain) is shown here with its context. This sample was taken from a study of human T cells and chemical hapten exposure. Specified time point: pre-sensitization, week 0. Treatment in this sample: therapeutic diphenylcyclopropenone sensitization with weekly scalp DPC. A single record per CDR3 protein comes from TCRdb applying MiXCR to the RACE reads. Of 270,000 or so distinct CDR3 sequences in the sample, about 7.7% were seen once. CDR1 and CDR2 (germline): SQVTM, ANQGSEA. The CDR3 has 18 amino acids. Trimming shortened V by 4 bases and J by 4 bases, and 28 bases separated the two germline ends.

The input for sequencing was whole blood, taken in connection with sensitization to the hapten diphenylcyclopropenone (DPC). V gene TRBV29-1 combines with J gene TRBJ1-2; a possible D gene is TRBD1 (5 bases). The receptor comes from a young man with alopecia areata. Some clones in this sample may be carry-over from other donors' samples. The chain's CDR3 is CSVGGERRVTAGPYGYTF. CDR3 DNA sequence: TGCAGCGTTGGGGGGGAGCGCAGGGTTACCGCTGGGCCCTATGGCTACACCTTC.